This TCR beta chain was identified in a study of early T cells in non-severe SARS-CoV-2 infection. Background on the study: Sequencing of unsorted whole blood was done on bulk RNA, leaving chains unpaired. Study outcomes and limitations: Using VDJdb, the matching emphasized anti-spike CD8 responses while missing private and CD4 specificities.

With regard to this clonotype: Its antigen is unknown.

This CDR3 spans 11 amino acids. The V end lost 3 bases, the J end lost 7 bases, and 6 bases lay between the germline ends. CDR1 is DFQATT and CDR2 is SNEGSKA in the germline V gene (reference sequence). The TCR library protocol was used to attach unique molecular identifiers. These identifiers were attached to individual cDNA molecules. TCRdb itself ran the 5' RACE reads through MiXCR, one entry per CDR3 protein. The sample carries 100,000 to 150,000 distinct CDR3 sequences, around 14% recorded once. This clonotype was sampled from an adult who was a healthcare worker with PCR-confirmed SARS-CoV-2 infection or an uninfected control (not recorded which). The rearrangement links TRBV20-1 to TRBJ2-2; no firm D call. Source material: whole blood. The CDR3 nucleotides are TGCAGTGCTAGGTTTGGCGGGGAGCTGTTTTTT. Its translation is CSARFGGELFF.